This TCR beta chain emerged from a study of graft-versus-host responses after intestinal transplantation. Whole-study findings and limits: Early post-transplant HvG declines were associated with peak circulating GvH clone levels.

Per germline, CDR1 KGHSH and CDR2 LQKENI. V was clipped by 4 bases and J by 4 bases, with 5 bases between them. The CDR3 contains 12 residues. Produced via immunoSEQ multiplex PCR; TCRdb's table is partial and in-frame only. The table shows fewer than 110,000 clones, with over 80% occurring only once. Worth noting for this clone: Its specificity is unknown.

The material sequenced was unstimulated CD4+ T cells sorted from spleen or lymph node cells, taken before transplant. The chain employs TRBV18 and TRBJ2-4; D is ambiguous. The source is a human donor who was the organ donor for an intestinal transplant. CDR3 nucleotide sequence: TGTGCCAGCTCACGACAAAAAAACATTCAGTACTTC. It translates to CASSRQKNIQYF. Full variable domain (missing parts from reference TRBV18 and TRBJ2-4): NAGVMQNPRHLVRRRGQEARLRCSPMKGHSHVYWYRQLPEEGLKFMVYLQKENIIDESGMPKERFSAEFPKEGPSILRIQQVVRGDSAAYFCASSRQKNIQYFGAGTRLSVL.